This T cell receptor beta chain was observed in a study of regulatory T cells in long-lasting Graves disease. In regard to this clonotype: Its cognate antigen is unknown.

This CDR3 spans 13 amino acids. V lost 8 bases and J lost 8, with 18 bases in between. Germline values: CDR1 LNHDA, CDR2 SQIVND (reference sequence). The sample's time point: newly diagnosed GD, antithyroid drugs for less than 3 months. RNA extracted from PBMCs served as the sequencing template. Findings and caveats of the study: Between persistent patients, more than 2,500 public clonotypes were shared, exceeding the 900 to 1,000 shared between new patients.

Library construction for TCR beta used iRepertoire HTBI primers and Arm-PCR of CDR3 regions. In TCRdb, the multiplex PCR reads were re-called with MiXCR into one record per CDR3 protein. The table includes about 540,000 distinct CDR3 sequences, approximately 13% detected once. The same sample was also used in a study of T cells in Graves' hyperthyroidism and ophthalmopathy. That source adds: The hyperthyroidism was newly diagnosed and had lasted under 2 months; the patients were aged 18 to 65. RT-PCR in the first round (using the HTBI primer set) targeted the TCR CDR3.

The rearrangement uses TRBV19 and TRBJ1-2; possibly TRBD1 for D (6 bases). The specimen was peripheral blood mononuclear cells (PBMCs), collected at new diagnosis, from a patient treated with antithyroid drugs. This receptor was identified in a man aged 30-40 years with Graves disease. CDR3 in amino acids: CASAHTGREGYTF. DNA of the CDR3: TGTGCCAGTGCCCACACAGGGAGGGAAGGCTACACCTTC.